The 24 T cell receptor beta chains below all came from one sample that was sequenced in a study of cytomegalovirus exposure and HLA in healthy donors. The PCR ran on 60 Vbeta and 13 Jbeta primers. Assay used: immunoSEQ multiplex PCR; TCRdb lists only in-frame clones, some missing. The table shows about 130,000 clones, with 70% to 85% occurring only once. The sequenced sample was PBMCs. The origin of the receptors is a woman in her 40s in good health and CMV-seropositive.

The CDR3 DNA reads TGTGCCAGCAGCTTTAATGGCCAAAGCTATGGCTACACCTTC. This codes for CASSFNGQSYGYTF. The chain combines TRBV7-9 with TRBJ1-2; D ambiguous. The CDR3 runs 14 residues. Germline CDR1 is SEHNR and CDR2 is FQNEAQ (reference sequence). V lost 3 bases and J lost 4, with 12 bases in between.

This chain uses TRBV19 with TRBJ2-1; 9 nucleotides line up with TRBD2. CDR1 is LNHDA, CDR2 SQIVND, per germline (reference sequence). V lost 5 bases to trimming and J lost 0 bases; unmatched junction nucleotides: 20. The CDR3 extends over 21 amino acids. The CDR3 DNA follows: TGTGCCAGTAGTCCTCTCAGATCAGCGGGAGGCCCCGACAGCTCCTACAATGAGCAGTTCTTC. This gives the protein CASSPLRSAGGPDSSYNEQFF.

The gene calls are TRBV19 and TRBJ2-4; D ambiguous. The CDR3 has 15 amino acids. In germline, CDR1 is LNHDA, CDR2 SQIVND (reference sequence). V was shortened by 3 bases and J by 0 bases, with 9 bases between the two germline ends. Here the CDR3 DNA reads TGTGCCAGTAGTATTTGGAGTTTAGCCAAAAACATTCAGTACTTC. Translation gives CASSIWSLAKNIQYF.

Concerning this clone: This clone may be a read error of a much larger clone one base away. The CDR3 spells CASSLDRGGEQYF. The DNA for the CDR3 is TGTGCCAGCAGCTTGGACAGGGGAGGCGAGCAGTACTTC. The chain couples TRBV5-4 to TRBJ2-7; D is possibly TRBD1 (7 bases). Germline V gene data show CDR1 as SGHNT and CDR2 as YYREEE (reference sequence). The CDR3 is made up of 13 amino acids. Between the trimmed V and J ends, which lost 0 bases and 6 bases, there was a span of 10 bases.

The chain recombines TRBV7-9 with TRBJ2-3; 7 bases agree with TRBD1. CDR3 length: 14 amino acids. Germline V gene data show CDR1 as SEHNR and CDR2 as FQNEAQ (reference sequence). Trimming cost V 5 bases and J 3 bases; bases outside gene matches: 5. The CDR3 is CASSRDRVTDTQYF. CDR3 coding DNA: TGTGCCAGCAGCCGTGACAGGGTGACAGATACGCAGTATTTT.

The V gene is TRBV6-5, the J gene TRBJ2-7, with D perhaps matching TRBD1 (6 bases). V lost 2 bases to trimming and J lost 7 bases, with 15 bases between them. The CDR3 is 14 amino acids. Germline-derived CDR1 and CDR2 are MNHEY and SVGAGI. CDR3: CASSYVQGIREQYF. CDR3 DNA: TGTGCCAGCAGTTACGTCCAGGGGATAAGGGAGCAGTACTTC.

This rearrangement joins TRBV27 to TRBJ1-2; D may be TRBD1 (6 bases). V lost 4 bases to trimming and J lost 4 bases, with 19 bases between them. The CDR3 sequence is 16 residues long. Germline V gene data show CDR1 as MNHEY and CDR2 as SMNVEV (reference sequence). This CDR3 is CASSSTAYDRFYGYTF. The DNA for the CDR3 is TGTGCCAGCAGTTCCACTGCTTATGACAGGTTCTATGGCTACACCTTC.

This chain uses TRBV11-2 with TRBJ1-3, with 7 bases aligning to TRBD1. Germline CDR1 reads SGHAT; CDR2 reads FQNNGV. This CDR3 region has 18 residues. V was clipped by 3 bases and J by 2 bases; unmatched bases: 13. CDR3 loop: CASSLRPQSGTAGNTIYF. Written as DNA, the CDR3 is TGTGCCAGCAGCTTGAGGCCTCAATCCGGGACAGCTGGAAACACCATATATTTT. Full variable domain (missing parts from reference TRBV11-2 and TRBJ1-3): EAGVAQSPRYKIIEKRQSVAFWCNPISGHATLYWYQQILGQGPKLLIQFQNNGVVDDSQLPKDRFSAERLKGVDSTLKIQPAKLEDSAVYLCASSLRPQSGTAGNTIYFGEGSWLTVV.

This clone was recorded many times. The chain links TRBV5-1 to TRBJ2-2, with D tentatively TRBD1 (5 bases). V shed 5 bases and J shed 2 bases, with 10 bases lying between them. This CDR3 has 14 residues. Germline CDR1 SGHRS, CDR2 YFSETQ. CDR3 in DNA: TGCGCCAGCAGATTCGACAGCAACACCGGGGAGCTGTTTTTT. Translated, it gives CASRFDSNTGELFF.

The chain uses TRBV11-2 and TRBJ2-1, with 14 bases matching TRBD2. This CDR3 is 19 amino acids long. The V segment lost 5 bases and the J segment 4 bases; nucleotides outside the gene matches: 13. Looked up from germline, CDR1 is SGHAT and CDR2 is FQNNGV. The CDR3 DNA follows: TGTGCCAGCAGCATGCGCCGTCAGACTAGCGGGAGGGCTTACAATGAGCAGTTCTTC. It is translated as CASSMRRQTSGRAYNEQFF.

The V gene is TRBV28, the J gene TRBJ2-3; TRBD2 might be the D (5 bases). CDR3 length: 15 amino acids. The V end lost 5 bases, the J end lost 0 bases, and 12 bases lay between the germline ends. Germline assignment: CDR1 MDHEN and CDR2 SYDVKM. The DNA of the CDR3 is TGTGCCAGCAGTACCGAGGGTATTAGCACAGATACGCAGTATTTT. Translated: CASSTEGISTDTQYF.

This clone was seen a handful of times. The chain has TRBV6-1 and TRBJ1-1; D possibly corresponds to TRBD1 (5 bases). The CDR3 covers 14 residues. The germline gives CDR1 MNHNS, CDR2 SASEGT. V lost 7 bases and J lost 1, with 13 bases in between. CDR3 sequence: CASTLQAPNTEAFF. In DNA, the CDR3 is TGTGCCAGCACCCTACAGGCGCCGAACACTGAAGCTTTCTTT.

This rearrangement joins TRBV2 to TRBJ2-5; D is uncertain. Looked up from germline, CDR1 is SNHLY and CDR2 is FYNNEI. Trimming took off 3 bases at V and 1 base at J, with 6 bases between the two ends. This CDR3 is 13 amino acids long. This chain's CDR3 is CASSDWPQETQYF. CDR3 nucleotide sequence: TGTGCCAGCAGTGATTGGCCCCAAGAGACCCAGTACTTC.

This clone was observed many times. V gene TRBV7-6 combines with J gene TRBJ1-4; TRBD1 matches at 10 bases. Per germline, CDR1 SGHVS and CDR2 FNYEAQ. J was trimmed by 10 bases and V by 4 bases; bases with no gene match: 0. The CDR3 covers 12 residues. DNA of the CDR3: TGTGCCAGCAGCTGGACAGGGGGAAAACTGTTTTTT. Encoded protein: CASSWTGGKLFF.

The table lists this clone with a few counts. In DNA, the CDR3 is TGCGCCAGCAGCTTGGGCGGGACTAGCGGGAGCCCTAGCTCCTACGAGCAGTACTTC. It codes for CASSLGGTSGSPSSYEQYF. The chain uses TRBV5-1 and TRBJ2-7, with 14 bases aligning to TRBD2. The trim removed 0 bases at V and 0 bases at J, leaving 8 bases unmatched. CDR1 and CDR2 (germline): SGHRS, YFSETQ. The CDR3 extends over 19 amino acids.

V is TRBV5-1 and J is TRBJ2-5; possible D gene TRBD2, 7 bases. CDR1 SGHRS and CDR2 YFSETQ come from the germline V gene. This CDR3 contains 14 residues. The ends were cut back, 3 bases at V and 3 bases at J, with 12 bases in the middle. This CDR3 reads CASSSRGDKETQYF. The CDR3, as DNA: TGCGCCAGCAGCTCCCGGGGGGACAAAGAGACCCAGTACTTC.

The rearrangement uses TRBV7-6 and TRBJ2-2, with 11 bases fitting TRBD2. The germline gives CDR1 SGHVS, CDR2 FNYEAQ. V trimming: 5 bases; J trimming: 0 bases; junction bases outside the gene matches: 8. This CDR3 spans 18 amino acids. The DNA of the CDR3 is TGTGCCAGCAGCCGATTAGTTAGCGGGAGGGCGAACACCGGGGAGCTGTTTTTT. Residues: CASSRLVSGRANTGELFF.

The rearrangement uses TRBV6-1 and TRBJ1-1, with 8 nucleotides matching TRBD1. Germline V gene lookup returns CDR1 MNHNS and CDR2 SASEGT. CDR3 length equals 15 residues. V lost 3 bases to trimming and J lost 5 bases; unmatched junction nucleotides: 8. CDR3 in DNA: TGTGCCAGCAGTGAGGAGCACAGGGGGGAAACTGAAGCTTTCTTT. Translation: CASSEEHRGETEAFF.

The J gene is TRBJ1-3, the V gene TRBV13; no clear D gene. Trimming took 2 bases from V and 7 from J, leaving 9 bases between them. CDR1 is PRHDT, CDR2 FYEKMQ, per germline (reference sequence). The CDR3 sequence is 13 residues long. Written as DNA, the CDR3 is TGTGCCAGCAGCTTAAGAGGGTCGAACACCATATATTTT. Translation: CASSLRGSNTIYF.

The CDR3 region is CASTSSDRVNYGYTF. CDR3 coding DNA: TGTGCCAGCACCTCTTCCGACAGGGTGAACTATGGCTACACCTTC. The chain employs TRBV27 and TRBJ1-2; 7 bases map to TRBD1. This CDR3 region has 15 residues. Germline-derived CDR1 and CDR2 are MNHEY and SMNVEV (reference sequence). Germline trimming cut 7 bases from V and 2 bases from J; bases unmatched to any gene: 10.

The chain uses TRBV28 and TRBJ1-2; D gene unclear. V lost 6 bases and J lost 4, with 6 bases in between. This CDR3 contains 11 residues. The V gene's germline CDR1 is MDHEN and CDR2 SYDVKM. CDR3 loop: CASSPGYGYTF. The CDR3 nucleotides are TGTGCCAGCAGCCCAGGCTATGGCTACACCTTC.

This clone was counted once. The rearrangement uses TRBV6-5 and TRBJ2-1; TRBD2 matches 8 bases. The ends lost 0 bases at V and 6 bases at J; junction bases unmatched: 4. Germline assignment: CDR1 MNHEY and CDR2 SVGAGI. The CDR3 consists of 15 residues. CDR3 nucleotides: TGTGCCAGCAGTTACTCAGGCGGGAGGCGCAATGAGCAGTTCTTC. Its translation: CASSYSGGRRNEQFF.

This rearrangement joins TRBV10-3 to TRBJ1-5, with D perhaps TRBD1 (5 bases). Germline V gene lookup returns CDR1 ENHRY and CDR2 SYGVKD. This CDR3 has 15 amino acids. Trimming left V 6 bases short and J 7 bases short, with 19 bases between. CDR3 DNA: TGTGCCATCAGCCACCCTGGGCAGGGCACCCAGCCCCAGCATTTT. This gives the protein CAISHPGQGTQPQHF.

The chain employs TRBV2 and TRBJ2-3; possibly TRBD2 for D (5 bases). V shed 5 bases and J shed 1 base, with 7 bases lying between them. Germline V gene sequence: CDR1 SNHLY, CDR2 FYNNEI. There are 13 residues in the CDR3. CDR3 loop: CASSLGGTDTQYF. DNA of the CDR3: TGTGCCAGCAGTCTCGGGGGCACAGATACGCAGTATTTT.